This TCR beta chain was recovered during a study of identical twins. TCRdb called the 5' RACE reads again in MiXCR, with one record for every CDR3 protein. Here the sample spans approximately 530,000 distinct CDR3 sequences, around 20% being singletons. Germline values: CDR1 DFQATT, CDR2 SNEGSKA (reference sequence). V lost 0 bases to trimming and J lost 4 bases, with 15 bases between them. CDR3 length: 15 amino acids. Points on this clonotype: The antigen is undetermined.

Donors uniformly comprised healthy Caucasians. Study findings and constraints: Donors were not followed over many years; analysis was cross-sectional. Zero-insertion analyses might be partly confounded by invariant T cells like MAIT and iNKT.

These data were also filed under a second study, of yellow fever vaccine responses in identical twins.

The chain carries TRBV20-1 and TRBJ2-5; D may be TRBD2 (5 bases). What was sequenced was CD4+ T cells sorted from blood. The sequence was collected from a woman aged 18-29 years in good health. The CDR3 DNA reads TGCAGTGCTAGAGAATTCGGGGTTTTGGGAGAGACCCAGTACTTC. This gives the protein CSAREFGVLGETQYF.